The text below deals with one TCR beta chain. Its antigen is unidentified. Clones were read by immunoSEQ multiplex PCR, and TCRdb kept only the in-frame ones, dropping some. The sample gives 100,000 to 150,000 clones, around 95% of which show up once; roughly 0.024% is in the top ten. The record originates from a study of human thymus T cells. Germline values: CDR1 SGHTA, CDR2 FQGNSA. V shed 3 bases and J 6 bases; nucleotides not matched to a gene: 4. This CDR3 has 14 residues. Study outcomes and limitations: It looked as if thymic and blood repertoires used V and J genes in a biased way. Among unrelated individuals, related research reported thymic repertoires that overlapped highly.

Thymic resections from corrective heart surgery supplied the tissue. Healthy Finnish infants undergoing corrective surgery for congenital heart defects were the donors. Source material: thymus tissue. The receptor was derived from a boy younger than two with a congenital heart defect but otherwise immunologically healthy. The rearrangement uses TRBV7-2 and TRBJ2-3, with 9 bases matching TRBD2. The CDR3 is CASSLVLAGDTQYF. The CDR3 DNA sequence: TGTGCCAGCAGCTTGGTACTAGCGGGCGATACGCAGTATTTT. The full variable domain, completed using reference TRBV7-2 and TRBJ2-3, is GAGVSQSPSNKVTEKGKDVELRCDPISGHTALYWYRQSLGQGLEFLIYFQGNSAPDKSGLPSDRFSAERTGGSVSTLTIQRTQQEDSAVYLCASSLVLAGDTQYFGPGTRLTVL.